A selection of T cell receptor beta chains follows, all from one sample in a study of blood T cell repertoires in COVID-19. The protocol was immunoSEQ multiplex PCR, while the TCRdb copy is restricted to in-frame clones and leaves out a portion. Of tens of thousands of clones listed, roughly 80% were seen once; the top ten hold about 12%. What was sequenced was peripheral blood. The source of these receptors is a human donor in a cohort sampled during active COVID-19. CDR3s leave out the opening cysteine and the closing phenylalanine or tryptophan. A D gene is named only where the DNA matches it firmly.

V	D	J	CDR3
TRBV6-5	TRBD1	TRBJ1-2	ASSSKGALS
TRBV10-3	NA	TRBJ2-1	AIRTQTGLLGNEQF
TRBV6-5	NA	TRBJ1-2	ASTSRGGYT
TRBV7-9	TRBD1	TRBJ1-4	ASSQGTGRRDEKLF
TRBV14	NA	TRBJ1-1	ASSLDVYRQGSTEAF
TRBV7-9	NA	TRBJ1-2	ASSPQAGGYT
TRBV13	NA	TRBJ2-4	ASSLGPGQKNIQY
TRBV19	NA	TRBJ2-2	ASKSGRNTGELF
TRBV9	TRBD1	TRBJ1-2	ASSSRGQGGSYGYT
TRBV5-1	TRBD1	TRBJ2-1	ASSFRAGGVGNEQF
TRBV6-5	TRBD1	TRBJ2-7	ASRPDRGPGYEQY
TRBV3-1/TRBV3-2	TRBD2	TRBJ2-7	ASSRSGGAYEQY
TRBV5-1	TRBD2	TRBJ2-7	ASREDGLAGDYEQY
TRBV6-5	NA	TRBJ1-2	ASSPRAGTMGYT
TRBV2	NA	TRBJ1-5	ASSGTEGNNQPQH
TRBV5-4	TRBD1	TRBJ2-5	ASSLGGYRDSRPETQY
TRBV5-5	NA	TRBJ2-5	ASSEGGSVQTQY
TRBV4-2	TRBD2	TRBJ2-3	ASSQASGGAGRTDTQY
TRBV3-1/TRBV3-2	NA	TRBJ2-2	ASSPRDISTGELF
TRBV5-4	TRBD2	TRBJ2-1	ASSLQRGGFRFRYNEQF
TRBV5-1	NA	TRBJ2-7	ASSQTASSYEQY
TRBV6-2/TRBV6-3	TRBD1	TRBJ2-7	ASSYHTYGTGDEQY
TRBV27	TRBD2	TRBJ2-3	ASIPAGEADTQY
TRBV18	TRBD1	TRBJ2-3	ASSSLGQGAGTDTQY
TRBV14	TRBD1	TRBJ2-2	ASSQQGTGSTGELF
TRBV18	TRBD2	TRBJ2-7	ASSPVGGGYEQY
TRBV7-6	TRBD1	TRBJ1-5	ASSAGQGGVGPQH
TRBV21-1	NA	TRBJ1-1	ASSNGGAF
TRBV30	TRBD1	TRBJ2-3	AYPGQGTDTQY
TRBV4-1	NA	TRBJ2-5	ASSQFGGETQY
TRBV2	NA	TRBJ2-2	ASRDTYTGELF
TRBV20-1	TRBD1	TRBJ2-7	SASADRPYEQY
TRBV19	NA	TRBJ2-5	ASSKRPSQGPMETQY
TRBV3-1/TRBV3-2	NA	TRBJ1-4	ASSQLWDNEKLF
TRBV2	TRBD1	TRBJ1-4	ASCEQGVREKLF
TRBV20-1	NA	TRBJ2-7	SASLSDSYEQY
TRBV6-6	NA	TRBJ1-3	ASRSRAVGYTIY
TRBV14	TRBD2	TRBJ2-1	ASSQPSGGLYNEQF
TRBV28	NA	TRBJ2-7	ASRRLTTGSAYEQY
TRBV16	TRBD1	TRBJ2-2	ASSRTETGGTGELF
TRBV5-1	TRBD2	TRBJ2-2	ASKVRGGVGELF
TRBV6-5	TRBD1	TRBJ1-5	ASSPTGGNQPQH
TRBV5-6	NA	TRBJ2-5	ASSLVSGETQY
TRBV6-2/TRBV6-3	NA	TRBJ1-5	ASSLTPYSNQPQH
TRBV12-3/TRBV12-4	TRBD2	TRBJ2-3	ASGTSGGNTQY
TRBV7-3	NA	TRBJ1-1	ASSQEANTEAF
TRBV5-8	TRBD1	TRBJ1-2	ASSQRTGGYGYT
TRBV14	NA	TRBJ2-1	ASSQEPMDKEGTEQF
TRBV30	NA	TRBJ2-1	AWSVLGTGNEQF
TRBV9	NA	TRBJ1-3	ASSVATYSSGNTIY
TRBV4-1	TRBD1	TRBJ2-5	ASSQGRGTGAVKTQY
TRBV28	TRBD1	TRBJ1-1	ATLGQGATEAF
TRBV6-5	NA	TRBJ1-3	ASRPDRGNTIY
TRBV6-5	TRBD1	TRBJ2-2	ASRRDRGAGELF
TRBV30	NA	TRBJ1-2	AWSFFLYGYT
TRBV7-6	NA	TRBJ2-1	ASSLGLIGRYAEQF
TRBV10-3	NA	TRBJ2-5	AISDGGGEETQY